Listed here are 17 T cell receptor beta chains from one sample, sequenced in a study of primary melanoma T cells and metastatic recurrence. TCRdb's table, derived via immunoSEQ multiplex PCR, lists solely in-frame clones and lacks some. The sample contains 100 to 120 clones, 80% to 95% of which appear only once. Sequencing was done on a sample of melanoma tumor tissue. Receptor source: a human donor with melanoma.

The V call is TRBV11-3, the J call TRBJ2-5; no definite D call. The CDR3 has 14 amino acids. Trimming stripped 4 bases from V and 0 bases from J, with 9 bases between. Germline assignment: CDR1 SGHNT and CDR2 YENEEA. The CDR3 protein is CASSSTGYQETQYF. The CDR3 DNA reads TGTGCCAGCAGCTCCACTGGGTACCAAGAGACCCAGTACTTC.

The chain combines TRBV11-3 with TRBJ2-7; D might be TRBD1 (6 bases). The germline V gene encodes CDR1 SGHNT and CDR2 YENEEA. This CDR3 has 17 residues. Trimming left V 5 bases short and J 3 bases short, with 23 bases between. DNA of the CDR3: TGTGCCAGCAGCCAAGTCCAGGGGCCGTCGCAAGTCTACGAGCAGTACTTC. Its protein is CASSQVQGPSQVYEQYF.

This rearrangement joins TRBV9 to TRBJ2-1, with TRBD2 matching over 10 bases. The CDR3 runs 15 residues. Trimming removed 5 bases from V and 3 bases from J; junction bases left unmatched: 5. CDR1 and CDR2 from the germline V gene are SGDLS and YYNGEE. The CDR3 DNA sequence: TGTGCCAGCAGTTCCGGGACTAGCGACTACAATGAGCAGTTCTTC. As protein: CASSSGTSDYNEQFF.

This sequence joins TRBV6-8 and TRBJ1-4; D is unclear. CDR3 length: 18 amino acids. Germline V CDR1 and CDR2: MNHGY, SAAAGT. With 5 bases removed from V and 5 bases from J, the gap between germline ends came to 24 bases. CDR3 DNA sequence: TGTGCCAGCAGTGACTGTCCAAGTCTCCTAGTCTACAATGAAAAACTGTTTTTT. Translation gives CASSDCPSLLVYNEKLFF.

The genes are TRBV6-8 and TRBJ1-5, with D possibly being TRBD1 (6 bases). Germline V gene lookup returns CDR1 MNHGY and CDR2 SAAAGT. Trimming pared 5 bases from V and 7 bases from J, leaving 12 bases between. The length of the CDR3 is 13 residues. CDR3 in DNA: TGTGCCAGCAGTCCCTGGGGGGGCCAGCCCCAGCATTTT. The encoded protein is CASSPWGGQPQHF.

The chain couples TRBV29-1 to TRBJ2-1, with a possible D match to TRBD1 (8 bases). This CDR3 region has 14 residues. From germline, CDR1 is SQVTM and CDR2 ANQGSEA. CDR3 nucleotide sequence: TGCAACGGAGGGACAGGCGGGGGCTACAATGAGCAGTTCTTC. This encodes CNGGTGGGYNEQFF.

The DNA for the CDR3 is TGCGCCAGCAGCTTGGAGGGTGGGCGCAATCAGCCCCAGCATTTT. This encodes CASSLEGGRNQPQHF. The chain combines TRBV5-1 with TRBJ1-5; D not resolved. Germline lookup yields CDR1 SGHRS and CDR2 YFSETQ. Deletions cut 0 bases from V and 2 bases from J, with 9 bases between. There are 15 residues in the CDR3.

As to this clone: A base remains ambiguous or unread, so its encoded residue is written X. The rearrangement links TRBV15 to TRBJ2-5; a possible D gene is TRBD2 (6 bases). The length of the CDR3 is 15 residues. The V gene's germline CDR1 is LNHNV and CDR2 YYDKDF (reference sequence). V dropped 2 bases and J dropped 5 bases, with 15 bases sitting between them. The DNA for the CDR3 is TGTGCCACCAGCAGAACCGCTAGCGRGAGGGAGACCCAGTACTTC. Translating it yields CATSRTASXRETQYF.

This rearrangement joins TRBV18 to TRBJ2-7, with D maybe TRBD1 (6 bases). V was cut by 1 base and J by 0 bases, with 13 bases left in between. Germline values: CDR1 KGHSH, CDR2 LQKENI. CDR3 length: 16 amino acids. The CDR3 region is CASSPLRRTDSYEQYF. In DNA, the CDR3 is TGTGCCAGCTCACCACTCAGGAGGACAGACTCCTACGAGCAGTACTTC.

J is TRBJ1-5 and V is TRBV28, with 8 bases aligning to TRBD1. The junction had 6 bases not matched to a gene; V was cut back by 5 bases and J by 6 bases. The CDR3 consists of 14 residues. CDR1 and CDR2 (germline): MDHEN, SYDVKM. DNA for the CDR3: TGTGCCAGCAGTCTCAGGGGGCTCCCTCAGCCCCAGCATTTT. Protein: CASSLRGLPQPQHF.

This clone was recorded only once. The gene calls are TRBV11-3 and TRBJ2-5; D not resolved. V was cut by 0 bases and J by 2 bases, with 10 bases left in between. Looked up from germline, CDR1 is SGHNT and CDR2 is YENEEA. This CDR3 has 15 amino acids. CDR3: CASSLDQGYQETQYF. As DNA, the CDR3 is TGTGCCAGCAGCTTAGATCAAGGGTATCAAGAGACCCAGTACTTC.

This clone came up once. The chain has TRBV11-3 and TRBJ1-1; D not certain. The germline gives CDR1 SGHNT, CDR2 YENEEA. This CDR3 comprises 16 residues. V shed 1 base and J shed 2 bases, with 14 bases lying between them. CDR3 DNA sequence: TGTGCCAGCAGCTTAGTCCGCGCGCCCCAAAACACTGAAGCTTTCTTT. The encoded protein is CASSLVRAPQNTEAFF. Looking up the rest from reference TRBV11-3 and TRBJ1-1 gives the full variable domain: EAGVVQSPRYKIIEKKQPVAFWCNPISGHNTLYWYLQNLGQGPELLIRYENEEAVDDSQLPKDRFSAERLKGVDSTLKIQPAELGDSAVYLCASSLVRAPQNTEAFFGQGTRLTVV.

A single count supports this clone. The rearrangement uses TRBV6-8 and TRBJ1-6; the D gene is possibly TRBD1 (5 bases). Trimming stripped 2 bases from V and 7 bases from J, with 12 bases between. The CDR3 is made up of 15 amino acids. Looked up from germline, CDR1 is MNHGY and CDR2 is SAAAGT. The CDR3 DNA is TGTGCCAGCAGTTACCCACAGGAGCGAAATTCACCCCTCCACTTT. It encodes CASSYPQERNSPLHF.

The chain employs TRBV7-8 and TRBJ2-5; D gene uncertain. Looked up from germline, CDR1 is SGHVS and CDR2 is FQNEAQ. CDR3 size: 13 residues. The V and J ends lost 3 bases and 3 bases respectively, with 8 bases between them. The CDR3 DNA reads TGTGCCAGCAGCTTTTGGAGAGAAGAGACCCAGTACTTC. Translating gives CASSFWREETQYF.

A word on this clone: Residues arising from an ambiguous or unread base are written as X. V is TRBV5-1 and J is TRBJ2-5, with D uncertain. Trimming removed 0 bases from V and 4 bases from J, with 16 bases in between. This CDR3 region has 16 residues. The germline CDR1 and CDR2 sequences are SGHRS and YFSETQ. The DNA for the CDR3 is TGCGCCAGCAGCTTGGCCCCTAGAYTAGTCGGAGAGACCCAGTACTTC. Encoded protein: CASSLAPRXVGETQYF. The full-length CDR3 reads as CASSLAPRLVGETQYF.

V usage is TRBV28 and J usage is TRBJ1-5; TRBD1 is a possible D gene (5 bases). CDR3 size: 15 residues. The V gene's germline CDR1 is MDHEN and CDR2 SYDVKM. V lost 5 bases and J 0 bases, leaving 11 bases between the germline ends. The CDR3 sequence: CASSPGGTSNQPQHF. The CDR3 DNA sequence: TGTGCCAGCAGTCCTGGGGGGACTAGCAATCAGCCCCAGCATTTT.

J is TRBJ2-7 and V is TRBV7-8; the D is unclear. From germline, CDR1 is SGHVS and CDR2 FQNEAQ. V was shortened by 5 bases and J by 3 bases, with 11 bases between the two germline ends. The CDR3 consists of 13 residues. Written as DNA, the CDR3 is TGTGCCAGCAGCCATCCCCGGAGCTACGAGCAGTACTTC. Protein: CASSHPRSYEQYF.